Listed here are 31 T cell receptor beta chains from one sample, sequenced in a study of technical replicates of blood from several donors. Assay used: immunoSEQ multiplex PCR; TCRdb lists only in-frame clones, some missing. This table holds around 95,000 clones, roughly 94% found once. Sequencing was done on a sample of T cells isolated from PBMCs. Every receptor here comes from a human donor in good health.

This clone was observed once. The J gene is TRBJ2-1, the V gene TRBV11-2; no clear D. V lost 5 bases to trimming and J lost 0 bases, with 17 bases between them. Per the germline V gene, CDR1 is SGHAT and CDR2 is FQNNGV. This CDR3 has 17 amino acids. CDR3 in DNA: TGTGCCAGCAGCCCCCCTGGTAGGCGGAGCTCCTACAATGAGCAGTTCTTC. Residues: CASSPPGRRSSYNEQFF.

The chain couples TRBV15 to TRBJ2-1; possibly TRBD2 for D (5 bases). From germline, CDR1 is LNHNV and CDR2 YYDKDF (reference sequence). The V and J ends lost 0 bases and 3 bases respectively, with 15 bases between them. The CDR3 runs 17 residues. CDR3 coding DNA: TGTGCCACCAGCAGAGATATTGTGAGCGGAGTCTACAATGAGCAGTTCTTC. This sequence encodes CATSRDIVSGVYNEQFF.

The chain carries TRBV2 and TRBJ1-5, with no clear D. V lost 0 bases, J lost 3 bases, and 6 bases lay in between. The CDR3 extends over 14 amino acids. The V gene's germline CDR1 is SNHLY and CDR2 FYNNEI. CDR3 bases: TGTGCCAGCAGTGAAGCGTACTCCAATCAGCCCCAGCATTTT. This encodes CASSEAYSNQPQHF.

V gene TRBV27 combines with J gene TRBJ2-3; 11 nucleotides match TRBD2. The length of the CDR3 is 16 residues. V lost 7 bases and J lost 2; bases outside the gene matches: 8. Germline V gene lookup returns CDR1 MNHEY and CDR2 SMNVEV (reference sequence). CDR3 in DNA: TGTGCCAGCATTTTTACGACTAGCGGGACCACAGATACGCAGTATTTT. As protein: CASIFTTSGTTDTQYF.

The chain employs TRBV7-8 and TRBJ2-7; D might be TRBD1 (6 bases). Trimming removed 5 bases from V and 4 bases from J, with 12 bases in between. This CDR3 contains 13 residues. CDR1 and CDR2 from the germline V gene are SGHVS and FQNEAQ. The CDR3 reads CASSTGQRYEQYF. Written as DNA, the CDR3 is TGTGCCAGCAGCACCGGACAGCGATACGAGCAGTACTTC. Filled out from reference TRBV7-8 and TRBJ2-7, the complete variable domain reads GAGVSQSPRYKVAKRGQDVALRCDPISGHVSLFWYQQALGQGPEFLTYFQNEAQLDKSGLPSDRFFAERPEGSVSTLKIQRTQQEDSAVYLCASSTGQRYEQYFGPGTRLTVT.

J is TRBJ2-7 and V is TRBV29-1; TRBD2 is a possible D gene (5 bases). Germline CDR1 SQVTM, CDR2 ANQGSEA. Between the trimmed V and J ends, which lost 1 base and 7 bases, there was a span of 17 bases. The CDR3 totals 14 residues. CDR3 in DNA: TGCAGCGTTGAAGCAGGAGGCACTCGAAGGGAGCAGTACTTC. Translation: CSVEAGGTRREQYF.

The chain carries TRBV5-4 and TRBJ2-5; 9 bases map to TRBD1. Unmatched junction bases numbered 12, after V lost 4 bases and J lost 2 bases. CDR1 and CDR2 (germline): SGHNT, YYREEE (reference sequence). The CDR3 has 17 residues. The CDR3 loop is CASSPGQGIGGQETQYF. In nucleotides, the CDR3 is TGTGCCAGCAGCCCGGGACAGGGTATCGGCGGACAAGAGACCCAGTACTTC.

The chain joins TRBV7-6 to TRBJ2-5, with D hard to call. V dropped 6 bases and J dropped 5 bases, with 10 bases sitting between them. Germline-derived CDR1 and CDR2 are SGHVS and FNYEAQ. This CDR3 comprises 12 residues. CDR3 bases: TGTGCCAGCAGTACAGCCGAGGAGACCCAGTACTTC. Translating it yields CASSTAEETQYF.

The chain recombines TRBV28 with TRBJ2-2, with TRBD1 identical over 7 bases. Germline CDR1 reads MDHEN; CDR2 reads SYDVKM. V gave up 6 bases and J gave up 0 bases; unmatched junction bases: 7. This CDR3 is 16 amino acids long. In DNA, the CDR3 is TGTGCCAGCAGCCCGGTCGGGACAGCGAACACCGGGGAGCTGTTTTTT. Its protein is CASSPVGTANTGELFF.

This clone was observed a single time. V is TRBV18 and J is TRBJ1-3; D possibly corresponds to TRBD1 (5 bases). Germline loops: CDR1 KGHSH, CDR2 LQKENI. This CDR3 is built from 17 residues. The V and J ends lost 4 bases and 0 bases respectively, with 16 bases between them. The DNA for the CDR3 is TGTGCCAGCTCACGCATCTCGACAGACCACTCTGGAAACACCATATATTTT. Translating gives CASSRISTDHSGNTIYF.

This chain connects TRBV28 to TRBJ1-4, with 7 bases matching TRBD1. CDR1 and CDR2 from the germline V gene are MDHEN and SYDVKM. The length of the CDR3 is 17 residues. The trim removed 2 bases at V and 1 base at J, leaving 7 bases unmatched. As DNA, the CDR3 is TGTGCCAGCAGTTTAACTTCAGGGGGGAGAACTAATGAAAAACTGTTTTTT. This gives the protein CASSLTSGGRTNEKLFF. Together with reference TRBV28 and TRBJ1-4, the CDR3 gives the full variable domain: DVKVTQSSRYLVKRTGEKVFLECVQDMDHENMFWYRQDPGLGLRLIYFSYDVKMKEKGDIPEGYSVSREKKERFSLILESASTNQTSMYLCASSLTSGGRTNEKLFFGSGTQLSVL.

This clone was picked up one time. CDR3 in amino acids: CASSHTGTGVYGQYF. For the CDR3, the DNA is TGTGCCAGCTCCCATACCGGGACAGGAGTGTATGGGCAGTACTTC. The chain uses TRBV6-1 and TRBJ2-7; 8 bases match TRBD1. The CDR3 length is 15 residues. V lost 8 bases and J lost 9; bases outside the gene matches: 18. Germline CDR1 is MNHNS and CDR2 is SASEGT.

This rearrangement joins TRBV6-1 to TRBJ2-7; a possible D gene is TRBD1 (5 bases). The CDR3 covers 14 residues. The germline gives CDR1 MNHNS, CDR2 SASEGT. Between the trimmed V and J ends, which lost 6 bases and 3 bases, there was a span of 15 bases. CDR3 sequence (DNA): TGTGCCAGCAGAGACAGCACCCTTGACTACGAGCAGTACTTC. It translates to CASRDSTLDYEQYF.

The V call is TRBV11-2, the J call TRBJ2-3, with 10 bases fitting TRBD2. The CDR3 is 17 amino acids. Germline V lookup: CDR1 SGHAT, CDR2 FQNNGV. The V gene end was trimmed by 3 bases and the J gene end by 4 bases; junction bases not matched to a gene: 10. CDR3 in amino acids: CASSFDSLAGVADTQYF. CDR3 sequence (DNA): TGTGCCAGCAGCTTTGATTCGCTAGCGGGAGTTGCAGATACGCAGTATTTT.

This chain joins TRBV7-9 and TRBJ2-1, with D hard to call. V was trimmed by 2 bases and J by 5 bases, leaving 4 bases between them. Germline assignment: CDR1 SEHNR and CDR2 FQNEAQ (reference sequence). The CDR3 covers 12 residues. CDR3 DNA: TGTGCCAGCAGCTTACAGAACAATGAGCAGTTCTTC. The encoded protein is CASSLQNNEQFF.

The genes are TRBV28 and TRBJ1-1, with D perhaps TRBD1 (6 bases). CDR3 length equals 14 residues. The germline CDR1 and CDR2 sequences are MDHEN and SYDVKM. V lost 8 bases, J lost 3 bases, and 16 bases lay in between. The CDR3 sequence is CASLRGAFDTEAFF. The CDR3 DNA reads TGTGCCAGCTTACGGGGGGCTTTTGACACTGAAGCTTTCTTT.

The CDR3 DNA is TGCAGCGTTGTCGGAGGGAACCGGAGTAGAGTCCACTACGAGCAGTACTTC. Its translation: CSVVGGNRSRVHYEQYF. V is TRBV29-1 and J is TRBJ2-7; TRBD2 is a possible D gene (6 bases). The germline V and J ends were trimmed by 4 bases and 3 bases, with 25 bases remaining between them. The germline V gene encodes CDR1 SQVTM and CDR2 ANQGSEA. The CDR3 runs to 17 residues.

J is TRBJ2-6 and V is TRBV6-5, with D possibly TRBD1 on 5 matching bases. Trimming cost V 6 bases and J 2 bases, with 11 bases left between them. Germline lookup yields CDR1 MNHEY and CDR2 SVGAGI. The CDR3 has 15 amino acids. CDR3 region: CASRRRGTGANVLTF. CDR3 in DNA: TGTGCCAGCAGGCGTAGGGGAACTGGGGCCAACGTCCTGACTTTC.

This chain joins TRBV27 and TRBJ2-1; D may be TRBD1 (5 bases). The CDR3 spans 14 residues. Trimming took 5 bases from V and 4 from J, leaving 12 bases between them. CDR1 and CDR2 (germline): MNHEY, SMNVEV (reference sequence). The CDR3 sequence is CASSMTDGYNEQFF. The CDR3 DNA reads as TGTGCCAGCAGTATGACAGACGGATACAATGAGCAGTTCTTC.

This chain links TRBV4-1 with TRBJ2-3; tentatively, D is TRBD1 (6 bases). The V end was cut by 1 base, the J end by 0 bases, with 14 bases between. The CDR3 runs 17 residues. Germline CDR1 is MGHRA and CDR2 is YSYEKL. CDR3 in DNA: TGCGCCAGCAGCCAAGTATTGGCAGGGGTAAGCACAGATACGCAGTATTTT. This translates into CASSQVLAGVSTDTQYF.

The rearrangement links TRBV6-6 to TRBJ2-2, with 7 bases fitting TRBD2. This CDR3 region has 16 residues. Germline V gene data show CDR1 as MNHNY and CDR2 as SVGAGI (reference sequence). The J segment lost 4 bases and the V segment lost 0 bases, leaving 5 bases of the junction unmatched. The CDR3 is CASSYSKAGPTGELFF. CDR3 nucleotides: TGTGCCAGCAGTTACTCGAAAGCGGGGCCCACCGGGGAGCTGTTTTTT.

The genes are TRBV5-4 and TRBJ2-1; TRBD2 matches at 15 bases. V gave up 3 bases and J gave up 6 bases; unmatched junction bases: 16. Germline CDR1 SGHNT, CDR2 YYREEE (reference sequence). The CDR3 length is 20 residues. The DNA for the CDR3 is TGTGCCAGCAGCTCCGGACTAGCGGGAGGGCCGGACAGGGTTCGCAATGAGCAGTTCTTC. It is translated as CASSSGLAGGPDRVRNEQFF.

This clone was detected only once. The CDR3 DNA reads as TGTGCCAGCTCACGAAACCCCTTTTCGGCGGGAAGCACAGATACGCAGTATTTT. Protein sequence: CASSRNPFSAGSTDTQYF. The chain is built from TRBV18 and TRBJ2-3; D might be TRBD2 (6 bases). The germline gives CDR1 KGHSH, CDR2 LQKENI. The CDR3 is 18 amino acids. V gave up 4 bases and J gave up 0 bases, with 20 bases separating them. Filled out from reference TRBV18 and TRBJ2-3, the complete variable domain reads NAGVMQNPRHLVRRRGQEARLRCSPMKGHSHVYWYRQLPEEGLKFMVYLQKENIIDESGMPKERFSAEFPKEGPSILRIQQVVRGDSAAYFCASSRNPFSAGSTDTQYFGPGTRLTVL.

In its sample, this clone was seen once. The chain is built from TRBV11-2 and TRBJ1-6; 8 positions agree with TRBD1. CDR3 length: 19 residues. V gave up 2 bases and J gave up 6 bases; unmatched junction bases: 15. The germline CDR1 and CDR2 sequences are SGHAT and FQNNGV. CDR3 bases: TGTGCCAGCAGCTTATACGGACAGGGCGATCCTCTGGCTAATTCACCCCTCCACTTT. Protein sequence: CASSLYGQGDPLANSPLHF.

The V gene is TRBV19, the J gene TRBJ2-2; TRBD2 matches 14 bases. The CDR3 length is 17 residues. Trimming took 6 bases from V and 7 from J; bases not matched to a gene: 10. Germline CDR1 LNHDA, CDR2 SQIVND (reference sequence). The CDR3 loop reads CASSSTSGRAGIGELFF. CDR3 sequence (DNA): TGTGCCAGTAGCTCGACTAGCGGGAGGGCCGGCATCGGGGAGCTGTTTTTT.

J is TRBJ2-3 and V is TRBV23-1; D remains unclear. TRBV23-1 is reported as an ORF; its role is uncertain. Trimming cost V 2 bases and J 2 bases, with 11 bases left between them. This CDR3 is 15 amino acids long. This CDR3 reads CASSQDSGFTDTQYF. DNA of the CDR3: TGCGCCAGCAGTCAAGATTCAGGTTTCACAGATACGCAGTATTTT.

V gene TRBV5-1 combines with J gene TRBJ2-7; 7 nucleotides match TRBD1. The ends lost 4 bases at V and 3 bases at J; junction bases unmatched: 13. Germline CDR1 and CDR2: SGHRS and YFSETQ. The CDR3 has 16 residues. The CDR3 region has the DNA TGCGCCAGCAGCCCTACGGGACAGAAAGTTTTCTACGAGCAGTACTTC. Translating it yields CASSPTGQKVFYEQYF.

This chain connects TRBV18 to TRBJ1-2; weak D call: TRBD1 (6 bases). CDR1 is KGHSH and CDR2 is LQKENI in the germline V gene. This CDR3 region has 14 residues. Trimming removed 3 bases at V and 4 bases at J, with 12 bases between. This CDR3 reads CASSPSDSLYGYTF. CDR3 DNA: TGTGCCAGCTCACCCTCGGACAGCCTCTATGGCTACACCTTC.

The chain joins TRBV6-1 to TRBJ2-7, with D maybe TRBD2 (5 bases). The CDR3 length is 14 residues. Germline loops: CDR1 MNHNS, CDR2 SASEGT. Trimming removed 2 bases from V and 1 base from J, with 9 bases in between. The DNA of the CDR3 is TGTGCCAGCAGTGAACGAGAGGGTTCCTACGAGCAGTACTTC. It is translated as CASSEREGSYEQYF.

V is TRBV7-6 and J is TRBJ2-4; tentatively, D is TRBD1 (5 bases). Germline V CDR1 and CDR2: SGHVS, FNYEAQ. Trimming removed 5 bases at V and 5 bases at J, with 10 bases between. The CDR3 contains 13 residues. The CDR3 region has the DNA TGTGCCAGCAGCCCCTGGACACAAAACATTCAGTACTTC. This gives the protein CASSPWTQNIQYF.

The chain recombines TRBV2 with TRBJ2-5, with 7 bases that match TRBD1. Germline CDR1 and CDR2: SNHLY and FYNNEI. This CDR3 is built from 15 residues. Trimming cost V 3 bases and J 3 bases; bases outside gene matches: 7. Written as DNA, the CDR3 is TGTGCCAGCAGTGATGAGGGGGCGCGAGAAGAGACCCAGTACTTC. It is translated as CASSDEGAREETQYF.